Here is one T cell receptor beta chain with its context. The CDR3 has 11 amino acids. Trimming took 5 bases from V and 6 from J, leaving 6 bases between them. CDR1 and CDR2 (germline): SNHLY, FYNNEI. These data are taken from a study of blood T cell repertoires in COVID-19. Across the study: COVID-19 samples from acute and convalescent phases originated in the United States, Italy and Spain. In each case, the material was cDNA or gDNA derived from T cells, B-cell-depleted T cells, or PBMCs.

In the source study's methods: Scientists estimated how many nucleated cells there were by amplifying reference gene primers. The protocol was immunoSEQ multiplex PCR, while the TCRdb copy is restricted to in-frame clones and leaves out a portion. For V, J and clone size, that table is used; D and trimming come from the DNA. Of roughly 190,000 clones in the sample, about 85% are singletons; the top ten hold around 7.5%. Source material: peripheral blood. This chain connects TRBV2 to TRBJ2-3; TRBD1 is a possible D gene (5 bases). The source of this sequence is a woman aged 60-70 years with acute or convalescent COVID-19. CDR3 coding DNA: TGTGCCAGCAGTCGACAGGATACGCAGTATTTT. Residues: CASSRQDTQYF.